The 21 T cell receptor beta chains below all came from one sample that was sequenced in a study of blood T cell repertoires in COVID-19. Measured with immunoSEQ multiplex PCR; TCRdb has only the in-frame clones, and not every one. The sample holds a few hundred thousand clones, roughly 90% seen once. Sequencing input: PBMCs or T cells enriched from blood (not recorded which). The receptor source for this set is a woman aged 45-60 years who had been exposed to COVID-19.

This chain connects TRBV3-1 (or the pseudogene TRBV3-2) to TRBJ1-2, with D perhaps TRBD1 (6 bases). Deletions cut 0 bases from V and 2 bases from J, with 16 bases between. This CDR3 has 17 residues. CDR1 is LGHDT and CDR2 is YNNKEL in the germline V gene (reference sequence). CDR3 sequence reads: CASSQDLRGGQNYGYTF. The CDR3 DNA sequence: TGTGCCAGCAGCCAAGATTTACGGGGCGGACAGAACTATGGCTACACCTTC.

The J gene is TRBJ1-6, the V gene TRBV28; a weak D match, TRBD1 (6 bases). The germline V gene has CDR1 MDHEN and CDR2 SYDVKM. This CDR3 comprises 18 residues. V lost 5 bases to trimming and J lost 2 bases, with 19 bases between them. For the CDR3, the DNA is TGTGCCAGCAGTCCCCGGCCGGGGGGCGTGACCTATAATTCACCCCTCCACTTT. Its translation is CASSPRPGGVTYNSPLHF.

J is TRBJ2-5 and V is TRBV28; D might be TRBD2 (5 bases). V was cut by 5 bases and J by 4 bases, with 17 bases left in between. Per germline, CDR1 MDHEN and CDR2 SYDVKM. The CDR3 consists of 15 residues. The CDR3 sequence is CASSSRWSGRETQYF. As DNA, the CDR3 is TGTGCCAGCAGTAGCAGATGGAGCGGTCGAGAGACCCAGTACTTC. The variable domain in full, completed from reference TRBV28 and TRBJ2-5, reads DVKVTQSSRYLVKRTGEKVFLECVQDMDHENMFWYRQDPGLGLRLIYFSYDVKMKEKGDIPEGYSVSREKKERFSLILESASTNQTSMYLCASSSRWSGRETQYFGPGTRLLVL.

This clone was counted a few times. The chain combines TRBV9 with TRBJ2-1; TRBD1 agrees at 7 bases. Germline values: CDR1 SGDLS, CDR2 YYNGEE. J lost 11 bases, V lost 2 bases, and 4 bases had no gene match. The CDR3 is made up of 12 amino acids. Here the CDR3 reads CASSVEGAQQFF. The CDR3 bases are TGTGCCAGCAGCGTTGAGGGGGCACAGCAGTTCTTC.

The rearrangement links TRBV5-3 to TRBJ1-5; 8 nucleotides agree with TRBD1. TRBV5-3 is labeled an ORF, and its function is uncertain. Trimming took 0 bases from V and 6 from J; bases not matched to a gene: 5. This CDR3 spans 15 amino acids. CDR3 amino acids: CARSLDRGSGQPQHF. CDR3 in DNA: TGTGCCAGAAGCTTGGACAGGGGGTCGGGTCAGCCCCAGCATTTT.

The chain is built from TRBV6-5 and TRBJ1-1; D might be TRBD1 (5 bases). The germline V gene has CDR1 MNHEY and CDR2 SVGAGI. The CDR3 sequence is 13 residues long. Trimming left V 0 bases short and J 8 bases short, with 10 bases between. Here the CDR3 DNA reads TGTGCCAGCAGTTACTCATGGGGCCTGGAAGCTTTCTTT. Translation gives CASSYSWGLEAFF.

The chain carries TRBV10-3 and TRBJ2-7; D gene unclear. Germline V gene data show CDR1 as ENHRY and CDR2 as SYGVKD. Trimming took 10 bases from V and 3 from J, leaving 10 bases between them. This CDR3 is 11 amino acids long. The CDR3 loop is CATGVFYEQYF. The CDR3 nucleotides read TGTGCCACCGGAGTTTTCTACGAGCAGTACTTC.

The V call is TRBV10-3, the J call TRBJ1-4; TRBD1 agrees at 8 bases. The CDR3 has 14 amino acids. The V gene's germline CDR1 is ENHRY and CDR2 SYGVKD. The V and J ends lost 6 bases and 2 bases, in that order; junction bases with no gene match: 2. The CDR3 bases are TGTGCCATCAGCGACAGGGGTACTAATGAAAAACTGTTTTTT. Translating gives CAISDRGTNEKLFF.

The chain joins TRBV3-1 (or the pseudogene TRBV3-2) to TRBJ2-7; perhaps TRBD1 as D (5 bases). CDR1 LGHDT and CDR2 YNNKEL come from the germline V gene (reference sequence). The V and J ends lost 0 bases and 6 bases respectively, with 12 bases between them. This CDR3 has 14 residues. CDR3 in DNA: TGTGCCAGCAGCCAAGATGTCCAGGGTAGCGAGCAGTACTTC. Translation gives CASSQDVQGSEQYF.

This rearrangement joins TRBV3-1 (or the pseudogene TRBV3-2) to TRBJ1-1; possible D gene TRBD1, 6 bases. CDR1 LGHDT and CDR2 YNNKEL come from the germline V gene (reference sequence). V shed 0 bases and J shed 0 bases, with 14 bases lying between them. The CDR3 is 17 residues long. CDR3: CASSQEILRGMNTEAFF. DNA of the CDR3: TGTGCCAGCAGCCAAGAAATTCTGAGGGGGATGAACACTGAAGCTTTCTTT.

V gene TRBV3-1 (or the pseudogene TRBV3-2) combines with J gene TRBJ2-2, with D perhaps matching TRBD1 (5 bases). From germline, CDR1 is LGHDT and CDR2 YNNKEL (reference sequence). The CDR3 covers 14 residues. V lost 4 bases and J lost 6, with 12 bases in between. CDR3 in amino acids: CASSPNWGPGELFF. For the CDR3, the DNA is TGTGCCAGCAGCCCCAACTGGGGCCCCGGGGAGCTGTTTTTT.

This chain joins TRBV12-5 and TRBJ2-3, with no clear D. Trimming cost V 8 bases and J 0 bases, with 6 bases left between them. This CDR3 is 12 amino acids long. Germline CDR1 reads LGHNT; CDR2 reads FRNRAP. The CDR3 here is CASSRSTDTQYF. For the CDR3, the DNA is TGTGCTAGTTCTAGGAGCACAGATACGCAGTATTTT.

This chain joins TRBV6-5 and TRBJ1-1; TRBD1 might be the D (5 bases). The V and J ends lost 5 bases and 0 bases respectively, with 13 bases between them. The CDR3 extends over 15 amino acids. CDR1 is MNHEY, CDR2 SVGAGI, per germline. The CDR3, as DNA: TGTGCCAGCAGTCCTCAGGGTTATATGAACACTGAAGCTTTCTTT. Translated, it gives CASSPQGYMNTEAFF.

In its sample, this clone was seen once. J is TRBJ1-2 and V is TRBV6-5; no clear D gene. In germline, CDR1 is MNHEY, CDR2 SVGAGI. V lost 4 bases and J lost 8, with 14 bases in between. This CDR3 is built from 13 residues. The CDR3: CASSSPQSGGYTF. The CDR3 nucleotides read TGTGCCAGCAGTTCGCCGCAATCAGGAGGCTACACCTTC.

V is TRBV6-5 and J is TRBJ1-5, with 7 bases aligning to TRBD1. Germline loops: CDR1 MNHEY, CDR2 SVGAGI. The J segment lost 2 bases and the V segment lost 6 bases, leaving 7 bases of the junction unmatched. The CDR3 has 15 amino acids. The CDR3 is CASRSLTGGNQPQHF. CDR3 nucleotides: TGTGCCAGCAGGTCCCTTACAGGGGGCAATCAGCCCCAGCATTTT.

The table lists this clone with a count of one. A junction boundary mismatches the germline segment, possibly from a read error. CDR3 sequence (DNA): TGTGCTAGCAGCTTAAGCGAGGGGGCGGCCGGGGAGCTGTTTTTT. Encoded protein: CASSLSEGAAGELFF. The chain combines TRBV7-7 with TRBJ2-2; TRBD1 matches at 7 bases. Germline V CDR1 and CDR2: SSHAT, FNYEAQ (reference sequence). The CDR3 consists of 15 residues.

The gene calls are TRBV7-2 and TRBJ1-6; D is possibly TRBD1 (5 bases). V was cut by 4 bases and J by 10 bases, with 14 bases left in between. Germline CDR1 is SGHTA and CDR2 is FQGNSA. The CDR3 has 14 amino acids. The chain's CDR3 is CASSYTRERSPLHF. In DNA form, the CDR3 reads TGTGCCAGCAGCTACACCAGGGAAAGATCACCCCTCCACTTT.

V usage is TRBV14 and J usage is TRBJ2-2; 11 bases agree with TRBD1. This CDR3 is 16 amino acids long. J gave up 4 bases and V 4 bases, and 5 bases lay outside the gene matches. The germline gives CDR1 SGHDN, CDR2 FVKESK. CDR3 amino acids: CASSRTGTGGTGELFF. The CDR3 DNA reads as TGTGCCAGCAGCCGCACCGGGACAGGGGGCACCGGGGAGCTGTTTTTT.

The CDR3 DNA sequence: TGTGCCATCAGTGTAGCGGGGGGGAGCAATGAGCAGTTCTTC. Its protein product is CAISVAGGSNEQFF. The chain is built from TRBV10-3 and TRBJ2-1; 11 nucleotides match TRBD2. Germline assignment: CDR1 ENHRY and CDR2 SYGVKD. The CDR3 length is 14 residues. With V trimmed by 4 bases and J by 6 bases, 2 bases remained unmatched.

The CDR3 reads CASSRQGIAGYTF. CDR3 DNA sequence: TGTGCCAGCTCGCGACAGGGGATAGCTGGCTACACCTTC. The chain carries TRBV18 and TRBJ1-2; the match to TRBD1 covers 8 bases. The germline gives CDR1 KGHSH, CDR2 LQKENI. Germline trimming cut 6 bases from V and 7 bases from J; bases unmatched to any gene: 7. The CDR3 loop spans 13 amino acids.

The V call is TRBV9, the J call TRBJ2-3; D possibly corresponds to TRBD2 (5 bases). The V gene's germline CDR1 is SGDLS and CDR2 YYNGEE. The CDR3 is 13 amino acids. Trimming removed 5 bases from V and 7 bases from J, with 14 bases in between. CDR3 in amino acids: CASSEGAMNTQYF. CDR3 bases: TGTGCCAGCAGTGAGGGAGCTATGAATACGCAGTATTTT. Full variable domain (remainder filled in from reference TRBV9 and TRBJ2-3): DSGVTQTPKHLITATGQRVTLRCSPRSGDLSVYWYQQSLDQGLQFLIQYYNGEERAKGNILERFSAQQFPDLHSELNLSSLELGDSALYFCASSEGAMNTQYFGPGTRLTVL.